Presented here are 29 T cell receptor beta chains from one specimen sequenced in a study of post-analysis software for immune sequencing data (dated by TCRdb to 2014 to 2015). The full study reports these points: Significantly higher frequencies in patients than in controls were found for a handful of TRBV segments, including TRBV5-6, TRBV5-1 and TRBV20-1.

Libraries were prepared through PCR. Sequencing relied on an Illumina HiSeq 2500. Unique molecular identifiers were incorporated into TCR beta cDNA libraries to reduce PCR and sequencing biases. The public reads were reanalyzed by TCRdb: fastp trimming at Q25, MiXCR alignment, in-frame beta chains only. Rows with a matching CDR3 protein are joined into one entry that keeps the most common DNA and genes. This sample holds roughly 580,000 distinct CDR3 sequences; roughly 46% were observed only once. The ten most abundant clones make up about 1.8% of the sample. These receptors' targets are unknown. Sequencing was performed on blood. All receptors derive from a girl under 18 with multiple sclerosis.

This clonotype was found a few times. This CDR3 is CASSLSDRSSYEQYF. The CDR3 nucleotides are TGTGCCAGCAGTTTATCGGACAGGAGCTCCTACGAGCAGTACTTC. This sequence joins TRBV27 and TRBJ2-7, with 7 bases that match TRBD1. The CDR3 extends over 15 amino acids. V gave up 0 bases and J gave up 0 bases; unmatched junction bases: 2. In germline, CDR1 is MNHEY, CDR2 SMNVEV (reference sequence).

CDR3 DNA: TGTGCCAGCAGGACGGACAGAAACACCGGGGAGCTGTTTTTT. Translation gives CASRTDRNTGELFF. This chain joins TRBV2 and TRBJ2-2, with D perhaps matching TRBD1 (6 bases). Germline V gives CDR1 SNHLY, CDR2 FYNNEI. The CDR3 covers 14 residues. Trimming took off 6 bases at V and 2 bases at J, with 10 bases between the two ends.

V and J are TRBV5-1 and TRBJ2-4, with D possibly being TRBD2 (7 bases). The germline V gene has CDR1 SGHRS and CDR2 YFSETQ. V lost 2 bases and J 13 bases, leaving 16 bases between the germline ends. The CDR3 runs 13 residues. The CDR3 spells CASSFEGGWEQYF. The CDR3 coding sequence is TGCGCCAGCAGCTTCGAGGGGGGGTGGGAGCAGTACTTC.

This clonotype has a handful of counts. V gene TRBV30 combines with J gene TRBJ2-7; tentative D call: TRBD2 (6 bases). CDR1 is GTSNPN, CDR2 SVGIG, per germline (reference sequence). There are 13 residues in the CDR3. The CDR3 protein is CACRRESSYEQYF. The CDR3 region has the DNA TGTGCTTGCCGCCGGGAGAGCTCCTACGAGCAGTACTTC.

The rearrangement links TRBV28 to TRBJ1-5; maybe TRBD1 (6 bases). This CDR3 is 14 amino acids long. The V end was cut by 10 bases, the J end by 3 bases, with 16 bases between. Germline assignment: CDR1 MDHEN and CDR2 SYDVKM. The CDR3 DNA sequence: TGTGCCACCGAGGTGGACAGAGCCAATCAGCCCCAGCATTTT. This encodes CATEVDRANQPQHF.

The chain is built from TRBV7-2 and TRBJ1-3; possibly TRBD1 for D (5 bases). V dropped 5 bases and J dropped 1 base, with 15 bases sitting between them. The germline V gene encodes CDR1 SGHTA and CDR2 FQGNSA. This CDR3 has 16 residues. CDR3 in DNA: TGTGCCAGCAGCCTCCCGGCAGGGACTTCTGGAAACACCATATATTTT. It encodes CASSLPAGTSGNTIYF.

The chain combines TRBV4-1 with TRBJ2-1, with TRBD1 matching over 7 bases. The length of the CDR3 is 15 residues. Unmatched junction bases numbered 7, after V lost 0 bases and J lost 8 bases. The V gene's germline CDR1 is MGHRA and CDR2 YSYEKL. The CDR3, as DNA: TGCGCCAGCAGCCAAGATGCCCTCGGGACAGATGAGCAGTTCTTC. Translation: CASSQDALGTDEQFF.

This clonotype was observed a few times. This chain links TRBV12-3 or TRBV12-4 with TRBJ1-6; D ambiguous. V was shortened by 6 bases and J by 2 bases, with 11 bases between the two germline ends. This CDR3 region has 15 residues. The CDR3 DNA follows: TGTGCCAGCAGCACACCGGGCACCTATAATTCACCCCTCCACTTT. Protein sequence: CASSTPGTYNSPLHF.

A few counts support this clonotype. This chain uses TRBV20-1 with TRBJ2-1; 12 nucleotides match TRBD2. Germline-derived CDR1 and CDR2 are DFQATT and SNEGSKA (reference sequence). V was clipped by 0 bases and J by 5 bases; unmatched bases: 8. The CDR3 loop spans 17 amino acids. CDR3 DNA: TGCAGTGCTAGAGATTACGGCCTAGCGGGAGGGAACAATGAGCAGTTCTTC. It is translated as CSARDYGLAGGNNEQFF.

The V call is TRBV29-1, the J call TRBJ2-1; D gene ambiguous. The CDR3 length is 16 residues. In germline, CDR1 is SQVTM, CDR2 ANQGSEA. Deletions cut 5 bases from V and 4 bases from J, with 21 bases between. This CDR3 reads CSVPQMFSQNYNEQFF. The CDR3 region has the DNA TGCAGCGTTCCCCAAATGTTCTCCCAGAATTACAATGAGCAGTTCTTC.

The chain uses TRBV20-1 and TRBJ1-2; D ambiguous. Germline CDR1 reads DFQATT; CDR2 reads SNEGSKA (reference sequence). The CDR3 is 12 residues long. Trimming pared 4 bases from V and 5 bases from J, leaving 11 bases between. The chain's CDR3 is CSANPRGYGYTF. CDR3 sequence (DNA): TGCAGTGCTAACCCCCGAGGGTATGGCTACACCTTC.

V gene TRBV12-3 or TRBV12-4 combines with J gene TRBJ2-7, with 11 bases matching TRBD2. CDR3 length: 13 amino acids. Trimming removed 6 bases from V and 6 bases from J; junction bases left unmatched: 4. CDR3 sequence reads: CASRLAGVREQYF. Here the CDR3 DNA reads TGTGCCAGCAGACTAGCGGGGGTTCGCGAGCAGTACTTC.

This chain connects TRBV7-2 to TRBJ2-7; 8 positions match TRBD2. The CDR3 is made up of 16 amino acids. Germline trimming cut 2 bases from V and 0 bases from J; bases unmatched to any gene: 6. CDR1 and CDR2 from the germline V gene are SGHTA and FQGNSA. CDR3 sequence reads: CASSLWGLGTSYEQYF. In DNA form, the CDR3 reads TGTGCCAGCAGCTTATGGGGACTAGGTACCTCCTACGAGCAGTACTTC.

This clonotype was counted between two and nine times. The chain has TRBV9 and TRBJ2-7, with D perhaps matching TRBD2 (5 bases). CDR3 length equals 15 residues. Trimming pared 4 bases from V and 3 bases from J, leaving 17 bases between. From germline, CDR1 is SGDLS and CDR2 YYNGEE. The CDR3 loop reads CASSPGAGGLYEQYF. The CDR3 DNA is TGTGCCAGCAGCCCGGGCGCAGGAGGCCTCTACGAGCAGTACTTC.

The J gene is TRBJ2-7, the V gene TRBV7-9; TRBD2 matches at 9 bases. Trimming took 6 bases from V and 7 from J; bases not matched to a gene: 16. This CDR3 contains 16 residues. Germline V gives CDR1 SEHNR, CDR2 FQNEAQ (reference sequence). In DNA, the CDR3 is TGTGCCAGCAGTCCCGCACTAGCGGGCAGGACTGGAGAGCAGTACTTC. It is translated as CASSPALAGRTGEQYF.

This clonotype was found once. The rearrangement links TRBV11-2 to TRBJ2-7; possible D gene TRBD2, 5 bases. Trimming shortened V by 4 bases and J by 0 bases, and 10 bases separated the two germline ends. This CDR3 is built from 14 residues. Germline V lookup: CDR1 SGHAT, CDR2 FQNNGV. The CDR3 is CASSSLASSYEQYF. The CDR3 coding sequence is TGTGCCAGCAGCTCATTAGCGTCCTCCTACGAGCAGTACTTC.

The V and J genes are TRBV7-2 and TRBJ1-4, with D possibly being TRBD1 (5 bases). The CDR3 runs to 17 residues. V lost 5 bases and J 2 bases, leaving 18 bases between the germline ends. In germline, CDR1 is SGHTA, CDR2 FQGNSA. CDR3 nucleotide sequence: TGTGCCAGCAGCCCAAGGTCAGGGAGGTTTACTAATGAAAAACTGTTTTTT. This gives the protein CASSPRSGRFTNEKLFF.

Worth noting for this clonotype: This may be a read error: a much more frequent sequence differs by one nucleotide. This sequence joins TRBV20-1 and TRBJ2-1; the match to TRBD2 covers 7 bases. The CDR3 extends over 14 amino acids. J was trimmed by 2 bases and V by 5 bases; bases with no gene match: 6. Germline V gene data show CDR1 as DFQATT and CDR2 as SNEGSKA (reference sequence). Here the CDR3 reads CSARWTRAYNEQFF. The CDR3 DNA reads as TGCAGTGCTCGTTGGACTAGAGCCTACAATGAGCAGTTCTTC.

This clonotype was seen more than once but under ten times. The chain recombines TRBV4-1 with TRBJ1-2; tentative D call: TRBD1 (5 bases). The V gene lost 0 bases and the J gene lost 2 bases, with 16 bases spanning the gap. The CDR3 is made up of 17 amino acids. Per the germline V gene, CDR1 is MGHRA and CDR2 is YSYEKL. The chain's CDR3 is CASSQEWAGAPNYGYTF. DNA of the CDR3: TGCGCCAGCAGCCAAGAATGGGCCGGGGCACCCAACTATGGCTACACCTTC.

The J gene is TRBJ2-3, the V gene TRBV2; D is ambiguous. Trimming took 7 bases from V and 6 from J, leaving 11 bases between them. The CDR3 spans 12 residues. Germline lookup yields CDR1 SNHLY and CDR2 FYNNEI. This CDR3 reads CASKLAADTQYF. DNA of the CDR3: TGTGCCAGCAAGTTGGCCGCGGATACGCAGTATTTT.

Only one count was recorded for this clonotype. Being one base from a much bigger clone, this may be a read error. The CDR3 sequence is CASGQTGTSGANVRTF. The DNA for the CDR3 is TGCGCCAGCGGACAAACAGGGACCTCTGGGGCCAACGTCCGGACTTTC. This chain joins TRBV5-1 and TRBJ2-6, with D possibly matching TRBD1 (6 bases). The V gene's germline CDR1 is SGHRS and CDR2 YFSETQ. The CDR3 consists of 16 residues.

The genes are TRBV5-1 and TRBJ2-1, with D perhaps matching TRBD1 (6 bases). Deletions cut 7 bases from V and 4 bases from J, with 12 bases between. CDR1 and CDR2 (germline): SGHRS, YFSETQ. This CDR3 spans 13 amino acids. Here the CDR3 DNA reads TGCGCCAGCCGGGACATGGATTACAATGAGCAGTTCTTC. This codes for CASRDMDYNEQFF. The entire variable domain, with the rest obtained from reference TRBV5-1 and TRBJ2-1, is as follows: KAGVTQTPRYLIKTRGQQVTLSCSPISGHRSVSWYQQTPGQGLQFLFEYFSETQRNKGNFPGRFSGRQFSNSRSEMNVSTLELGDSALYLCASRDMDYNEQFFGPGTRLTVL.

The chain carries TRBV27 and TRBJ2-1; D ambiguous. CDR1 and CDR2 from the germline V gene are MNHEY and SMNVEV (reference sequence). V gave up 4 bases and J gave up 4 bases, with 11 bases separating them. The CDR3 runs to 14 residues. The CDR3 protein is CASSSPLEYNEQFF. CDR3 DNA: TGTGCCAGCAGTTCTCCTCTTGAATACAATGAGCAGTTCTTC.

This chain joins TRBV7-9 and TRBJ1-2; no definite D call. Trimming took 6 bases from V and 5 from J, leaving 13 bases between them. CDR3 length equals 13 residues. The V gene's germline CDR1 is SEHNR and CDR2 FQNEAQ (reference sequence). The CDR3 region has the DNA TGTGCCAGCAGTCCTATGGGGAAGTATGGCTACACCTTC. Translating gives CASSPMGKYGYTF.

The chain uses TRBV4-1 and TRBJ1-5; the D is unclear. Germline V CDR1 and CDR2: MGHRA, YSYEKL. The CDR3 length is 15 residues. V was cut by 2 bases and J by 0 bases, with 8 bases left in between. The chain's CDR3 is CASSQRHLSNQPQHF. DNA of the CDR3: TGCGCCAGCAGCCAAAGGCACCTTAGCAATCAGCCCCAGCATTTT.

This chain uses TRBV5-1 with TRBJ2-3; 8 bases are a match to TRBD1. The J segment lost 1 base and the V segment lost 3 bases, leaving 10 bases of the junction unmatched. The length of the CDR3 is 17 residues. Germline V lookup: CDR1 SGHRS, CDR2 YFSETQ. The CDR3 sequence: CASSYSSRGRGTDTQYF. In nucleotides, the CDR3 is TGCGCCAGCAGCTACAGTTCCAGGGGGCGCGGCACAGATACGCAGTATTTT.

This clonotype has only a few counts. The rearrangement joins TRBV10-3 to TRBJ1-5, with a tentative D call TRBD1 (5 bases). The CDR3 consists of 14 residues. V was trimmed by 5 bases and J by 0 bases, leaving 8 bases between them. Germline V gene lookup returns CDR1 ENHRY and CDR2 SYGVKD. DNA for the CDR3: TGTGCCATCAGTACAGGTAATAGCAATCAGCCCCAGCATTTT. As protein: CAISTGNSNQPQHF.

V gene TRBV27 combines with J gene TRBJ1-2; D gene uncertain. The CDR3 is 13 residues long. V was shortened by 9 bases and J by 4 bases, with 15 bases between the two germline ends. Germline CDR1 MNHEY, CDR2 SMNVEV (reference sequence). CDR3 nucleotides: TGTGCCAGTTCCGGGCGCCCCACCTATGGCTACACCTTC. Its translation: CASSGRPTYGYTF.

This chain's CDR3 is CASSPSRGITDTQYF. CDR3 DNA sequence: TGTGCCAGCAGCCCCTCAAGGGGCATCACAGATACGCAGTATTTT. V is TRBV12-3 or TRBV12-4 and J is TRBJ2-3; D might be TRBD1 (5 bases). The V and J ends lost 6 bases and 2 bases respectively, with 15 bases between them. This CDR3 has 15 amino acids.